One and the same sample provided the 9 T cell receptor beta chains below, sequenced in a study of radiation and T cells in renal cell carcinoma (dated by TCRdb to the early 2020s). Interpreted using the paper, the time point label stands for: blood 2 weeks post-SBRT. The treatment or condition label corresponds to: 15 Gy SBRT to primary tumor, nephrectomy 4 weeks later. The library was generated by the immunoSEQ multiplex PCR assay. The table comes from immuneACCESS by way of TCRdb, which keeps in-frame sequences with V and J called. Part of the clones is missing from these tables; in studies checked, under half for an unresolved V gene and the rest for unknown reasons. This sample comprises 150,000 to 160,000 clones, 87% of them detected only once. The ten most abundant clones make up approximately 12% of the sample. The source material was blood, sampled from a patient whose treatment included radiotherapy and nephrectomy. Receptors originate from a woman in her 50s with renal cell carcinoma.

This chain joins TRBV6-1 and TRBJ1-3; TRBD1 is a possible D gene (6 bases). V lost 0 bases, J lost 5 bases, and 14 bases lay in between. The length of the CDR3 is 16 residues. In germline, CDR1 is MNHNS, CDR2 SASEGT. The CDR3 loop is CASSEAYPQGRNTIYF. The DNA for the CDR3 is TGTGCCAGCAGTGAAGCTTATCCACAGGGAAGAAACACCATATATTTT.

This sequence joins TRBV30 and TRBJ2-2, with 10 bases that match TRBD2. V gave up 3 bases and J gave up 1 base; unmatched junction bases: 5. This CDR3 region has 16 residues. CDR1 is GTSNPN, CDR2 SVGIG, per germline (reference sequence). CDR3 coding DNA: TGTGCCTGGAGCTCATGGACTAGCGGGAACACCGGGGAGCTGTTTTTT. Translated: CAWSSWTSGNTGELFF.

The gene calls are TRBV13 and TRBJ1-1, with a weak D call TRBD1 (5 bases). CDR1 PRHDT and CDR2 FYEKMQ come from the germline V gene (reference sequence). CDR3 length equals 14 residues. Deletions cut 0 bases from V and 5 bases from J, with 10 bases between. The CDR3 coding sequence is TGTGCCAGCAGCTTAGGCCTAAGGGGTACTGAAGCTTTCTTT. Residues: CASSLGLRGTEAFF.

The gene calls are TRBV28 and TRBJ1-1, with D perhaps matching TRBD1 (5 bases). Germline CDR1 and CDR2: MDHEN and SYDVKM. This CDR3 has 14 amino acids. Trimming removed 6 bases from V and 4 bases from J, with 15 bases in between. For the CDR3, the DNA is TGTGCCAGCAGGGTTGCGGGGGGAACCACTGAAGCTTTCTTT. It specifies CASRVAGGTTEAFF.

V and J are TRBV7-8 and TRBJ2-3; a weak D match, TRBD2 (6 bases). CDR1 and CDR2 from the germline V gene are SGHVS and FQNEAQ. The V gene lost 5 bases and the J gene lost 7 bases, with 13 bases spanning the gap. The CDR3 is 13 amino acids. The CDR3 here is CASSGLRDYTQYF. The CDR3 DNA is TGTGCCAGCAGCGGACTACGCGATTATACGCAGTATTTT.

The V and J genes are TRBV5-4 and TRBJ2-5; D gene unclear. Germline V gene sequence: CDR1 SGHNT, CDR2 YYREEE (reference sequence). V was shortened by 5 bases and J by 1 base, with 15 bases between the two germline ends. This CDR3 spans 15 amino acids. The CDR3 DNA is TGTGCCAGCAGGGTGGACCCGGCCTTCCAAGAGACCCAGTACTTC. Translated: CASRVDPAFQETQYF. Combining the CDR3 with reference TRBV5-4 and TRBJ2-5 gives the whole variable domain ETGVTQSPTHLIKTRGQQVTLRCSSQSGHNTVSWYQQALGQGPQFIFQYYREEENGRGNFPPRFSGLQFPNYSSELNVNALELDDSALYLCASRVDPAFQETQYFGPGTRLLVL.

The chain combines TRBV19 with TRBJ1-4, with D possibly matching TRBD1 (5 bases). The CDR3 runs to 15 residues. Germline CDR1 LNHDA, CDR2 SQIVND (reference sequence). The V gene lost 5 bases and the J gene lost 5 bases, with 15 bases spanning the gap. CDR3 nucleotide sequence: TGTGCCAGTAGTGGAATAGGACAACAGAATGAAAAACTGTTTTTT. Encoded protein: CASSGIGQQNEKLFF.

The CDR3 DNA is TGCGCCAGCAGCCGGGACAGAAAAGAGACCCAGTACTTC. Residues: CASSRDRKETQYF. The genes are TRBV5-1 and TRBJ2-5, with TRBD1 matching over 7 bases. Germline values: CDR1 SGHRS, CDR2 YFSETQ. The junction had 3 bases not matched to a gene; V was cut back by 4 bases and J by 3 bases. The CDR3 is 13 amino acids.

The chain joins TRBV6-5 to TRBJ1-1, with D possibly matching TRBD1 (6 bases). CDR3 length equals 13 residues. The germline V gene has CDR1 MNHEY and CDR2 SVGAGI. The V and J ends lost 6 bases and 5 bases respectively, with 13 bases between them. Here the CDR3 reads CASRTDGQTEAFF. The CDR3 DNA is TGTGCCAGCAGAACGGACGGACAGACTGAAGCTTTCTTT.